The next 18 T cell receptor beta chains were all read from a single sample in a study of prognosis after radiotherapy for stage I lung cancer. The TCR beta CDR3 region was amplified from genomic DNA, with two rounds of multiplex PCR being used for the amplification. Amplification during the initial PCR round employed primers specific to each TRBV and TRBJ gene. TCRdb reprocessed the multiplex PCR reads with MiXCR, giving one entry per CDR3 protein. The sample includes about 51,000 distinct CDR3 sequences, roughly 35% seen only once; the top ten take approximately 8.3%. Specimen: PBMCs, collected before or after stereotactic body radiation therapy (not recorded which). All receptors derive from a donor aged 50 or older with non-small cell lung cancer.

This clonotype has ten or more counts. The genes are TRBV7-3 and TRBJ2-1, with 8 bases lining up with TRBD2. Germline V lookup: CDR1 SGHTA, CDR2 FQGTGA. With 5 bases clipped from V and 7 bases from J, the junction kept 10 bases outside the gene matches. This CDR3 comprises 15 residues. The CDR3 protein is CASSQYSGTENEQFF. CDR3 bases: TGTGCCAGCAGCCAGTATAGCGGGACGGAAAATGAGCAGTTCTTC.

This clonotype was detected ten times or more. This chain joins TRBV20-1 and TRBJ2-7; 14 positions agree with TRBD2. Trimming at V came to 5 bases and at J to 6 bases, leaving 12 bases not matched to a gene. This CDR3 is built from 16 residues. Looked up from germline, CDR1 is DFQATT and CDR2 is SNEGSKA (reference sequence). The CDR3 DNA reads TGCAGTGCTGCTCCGCAGGGACTAGCGGGAGTCTCCGAGCAGTACTTC. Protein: CSAAPQGLAGVSEQYF.

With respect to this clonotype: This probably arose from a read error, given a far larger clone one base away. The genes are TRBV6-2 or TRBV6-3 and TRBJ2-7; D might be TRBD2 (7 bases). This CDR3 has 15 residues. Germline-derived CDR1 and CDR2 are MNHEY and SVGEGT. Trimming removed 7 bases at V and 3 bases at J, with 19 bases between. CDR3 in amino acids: CASMGDGGPIYEQYF. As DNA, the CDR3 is TGTGCCAGCATGGGAGACGGGGGGCCCATCTACGAGCAGTACTTC.

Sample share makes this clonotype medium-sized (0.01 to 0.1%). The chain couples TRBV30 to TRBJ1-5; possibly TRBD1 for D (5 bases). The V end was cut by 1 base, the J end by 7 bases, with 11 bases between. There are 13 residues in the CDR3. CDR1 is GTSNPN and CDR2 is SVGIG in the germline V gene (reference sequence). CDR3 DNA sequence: TGTGCCTGGAGTGGGGGGGAGGGACAGCCCCAGCATTTT. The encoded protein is CAWSGGEGQPQHF. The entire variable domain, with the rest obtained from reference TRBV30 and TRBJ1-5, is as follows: SQTIHQWPATLVQPVGSPLSLECTVEGTSNPNLYWYRQAAGRGLQLLFYSVGIGQISSEVPQNLSASRPQDRQFILSSKKLLLSDSGFYLCAWSGGEGQPQHFGDGTRLSIL.

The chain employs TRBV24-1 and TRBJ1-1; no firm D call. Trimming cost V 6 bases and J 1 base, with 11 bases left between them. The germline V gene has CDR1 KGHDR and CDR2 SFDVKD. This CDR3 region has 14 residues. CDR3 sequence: CATSFPGSNTEAFF. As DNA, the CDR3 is TGTGCCACCAGTTTCCCGGGATCGAACACTGAAGCTTTCTTT.

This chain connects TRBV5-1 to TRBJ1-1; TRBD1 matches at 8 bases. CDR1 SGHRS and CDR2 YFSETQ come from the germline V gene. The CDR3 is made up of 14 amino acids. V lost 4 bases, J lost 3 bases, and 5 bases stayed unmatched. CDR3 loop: CASSTGGADTEAFF. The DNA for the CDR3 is TGCGCCAGCAGCACAGGGGGGGCAGACACTGAAGCTTTCTTT.

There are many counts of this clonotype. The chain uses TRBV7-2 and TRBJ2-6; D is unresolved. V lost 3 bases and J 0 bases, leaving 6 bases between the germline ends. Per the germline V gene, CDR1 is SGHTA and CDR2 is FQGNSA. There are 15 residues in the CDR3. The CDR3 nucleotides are TGTGCCAGCAGCTTCCGGTTCTCTGGGGCCAACGTCCTGACTTTC. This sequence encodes CASSFRFSGANVLTF.

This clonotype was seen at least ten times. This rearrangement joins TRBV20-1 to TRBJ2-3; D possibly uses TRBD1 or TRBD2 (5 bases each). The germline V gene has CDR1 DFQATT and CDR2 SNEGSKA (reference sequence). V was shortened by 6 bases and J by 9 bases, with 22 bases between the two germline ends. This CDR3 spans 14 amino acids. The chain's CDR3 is CSADMGPDRGTQYF. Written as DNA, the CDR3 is TGCAGTGCAGATATGGGACCGGATAGAGGAACGCAGTATTTT.

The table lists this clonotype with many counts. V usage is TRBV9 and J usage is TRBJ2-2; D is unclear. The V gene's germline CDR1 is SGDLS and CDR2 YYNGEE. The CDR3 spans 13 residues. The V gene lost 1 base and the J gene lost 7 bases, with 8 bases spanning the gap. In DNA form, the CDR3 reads TGTGCCAGCAGCGTATATCATGGCGGGGAGCTGTTTTTT. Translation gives CASSVYHGGELFF.

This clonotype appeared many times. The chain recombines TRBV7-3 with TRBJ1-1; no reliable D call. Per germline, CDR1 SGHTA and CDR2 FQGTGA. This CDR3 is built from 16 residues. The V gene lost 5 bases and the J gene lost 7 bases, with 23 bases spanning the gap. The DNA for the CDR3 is TGTGCCAGCAGCCAAGACGGTAGAGTGCGGGCTTTTGAAGCTTTCTTT. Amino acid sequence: CASSQDGRVRAFEAFF.

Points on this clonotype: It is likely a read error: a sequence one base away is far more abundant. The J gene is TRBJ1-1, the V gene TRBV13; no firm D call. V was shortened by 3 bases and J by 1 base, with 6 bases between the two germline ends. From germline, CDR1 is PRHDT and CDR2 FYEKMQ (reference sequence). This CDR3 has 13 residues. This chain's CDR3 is CASSFGWNTEAFF. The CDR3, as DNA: TGTGCCAGCAGCTTTGGGTGGAACACTGAAGCTTTCTTT.

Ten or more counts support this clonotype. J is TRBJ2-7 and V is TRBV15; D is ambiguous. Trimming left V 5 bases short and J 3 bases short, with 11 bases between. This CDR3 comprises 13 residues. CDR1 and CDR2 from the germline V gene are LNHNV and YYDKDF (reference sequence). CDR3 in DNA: TGTGCCACCAGCGGTGTGGGCCTCTACGAGCAGTACTTC. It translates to CATSGVGLYEQYF.

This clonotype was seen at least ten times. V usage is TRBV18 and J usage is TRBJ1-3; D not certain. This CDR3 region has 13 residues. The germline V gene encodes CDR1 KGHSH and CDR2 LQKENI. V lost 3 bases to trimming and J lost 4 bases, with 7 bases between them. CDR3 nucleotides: TGTGCCAGCTCACCGGGGATGGGAAACACCATATATTTT. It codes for CASSPGMGNTIYF.

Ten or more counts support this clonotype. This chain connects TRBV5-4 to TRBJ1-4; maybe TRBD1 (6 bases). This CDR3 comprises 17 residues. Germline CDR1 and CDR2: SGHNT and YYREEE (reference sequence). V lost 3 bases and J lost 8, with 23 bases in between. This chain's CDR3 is CASSSSGTRGGGEKLFF. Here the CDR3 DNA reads TGTGCCAGCAGCTCCTCCGGGACCAGGGGAGGTGGAGAAAAACTGTTTTTT.

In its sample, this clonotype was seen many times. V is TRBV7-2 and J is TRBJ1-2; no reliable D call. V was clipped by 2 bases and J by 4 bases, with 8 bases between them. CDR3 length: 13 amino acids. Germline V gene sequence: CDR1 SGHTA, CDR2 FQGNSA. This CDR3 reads CASSLLGGYGYTF. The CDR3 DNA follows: TGTGCCAGCAGCTTACTTGGAGGCTATGGCTACACCTTC. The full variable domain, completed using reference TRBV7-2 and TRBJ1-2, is GAGVSQSPSNKVTEKGKDVELRCDPISGHTALYWYRQSLGQGLEFLIYFQGNSAPDKSGLPSDRFSAERTGGSVSTLTIQRTQQEDSAVYLCASSLLGGYGYTFGSGTRLTVV.

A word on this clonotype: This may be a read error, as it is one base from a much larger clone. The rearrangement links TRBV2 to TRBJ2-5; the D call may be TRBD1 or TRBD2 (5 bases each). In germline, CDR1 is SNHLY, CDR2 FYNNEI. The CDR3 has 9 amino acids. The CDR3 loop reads CARDGTKYF. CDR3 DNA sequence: TGTGCCAGAGATGGGACCAAGTACTTC.

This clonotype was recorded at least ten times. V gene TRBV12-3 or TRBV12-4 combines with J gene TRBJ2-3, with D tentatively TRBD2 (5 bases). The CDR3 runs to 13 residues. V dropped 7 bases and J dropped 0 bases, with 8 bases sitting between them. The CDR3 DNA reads TGTGCCAGCATTCGCGGGAGCACAGATACGCAGTATTTT. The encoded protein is CASIRGSTDTQYF.

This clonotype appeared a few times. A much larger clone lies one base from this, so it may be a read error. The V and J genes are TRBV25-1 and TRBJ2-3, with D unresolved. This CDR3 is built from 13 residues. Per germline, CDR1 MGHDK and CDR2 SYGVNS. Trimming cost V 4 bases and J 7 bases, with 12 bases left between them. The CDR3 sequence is CASSVGSMNTQYF. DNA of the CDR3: TGTGCCAGCAGTGTAGGGTCCATGAATACGCAGTATTTT.